This is a list of T cell receptor beta chains from one sample in a study of control samples from healthy donors and cancer patients. TCRdb's copy holds only in-frame clones and misses some; the assay was immunoSEQ multiplex PCR. Among 78,000 or so clones listed, about 90% were seen once. The sequenced material came from blood. The receptors here all came from a woman aged 50 to 60 in good health. CDR3s include the opening cysteine and the closing phenylalanine or tryptophan. Each record gives: clone size, V gene, D gene, J gene, CDR3 protein, CDR3 DNA. The D gene is left open where the match is weak. Some rows mark clone size as missing; the rest say once, few, many or name a class of expanded clone.

abundance: .; v_gene: TRBV9; d_gene: TRBD1; j_gene: TRBJ2-3; CDR3aa: CASSVFTGARTDTQYF; CDR3nt: TGTGCCAGCAGCGTTTTCACAGGGGCCCGGACAGATACGCAGTATTTT
abundance: .; v_gene: TRBV6-1; d_gene: .; j_gene: TRBJ2-7; CDR3aa: CASSEAWYEQYF; CDR3nt: TGTGCCAGCAGTGAAGCGTGGTACGAGCAGTACTTC
abundance: .; v_gene: TRBV3-1/TRBV3-2; d_gene: TRBD2; j_gene: TRBJ2-7; CDR3aa: CASSQGWPSGTPEQYF; CDR3nt: TGTGCCAGCAGCCAAGGGTGGCCTAGCGGGACCCCGGAGCAGTACTTC
abundance: .; v_gene: TRBV5-8; d_gene: .; j_gene: TRBJ1-3; CDR3aa: CASSLMGGLGNTIYF; CDR3nt: TGTGCCAGCAGCTTGATGGGAGGCCTTGGAAACACCATATATTTT
abundance: .; v_gene: TRBV5-1; d_gene: .; j_gene: TRBJ1-1; CDR3aa: CASSLEGRGTEAFF; CDR3nt: TGCGCCAGCAGCTTGGAGGGTCGGGGCACTGAAGCTTTCTTT
abundance: .; v_gene: TRBV28; d_gene: .; j_gene: TRBJ1-4; CDR3aa: CASSSDRTPFF; CDR3nt: TGTGCCAGCAGTTCCGACCGGACTCCGTTTTTT
abundance: .; v_gene: TRBV9; d_gene: TRBD1; j_gene: TRBJ1-3; CDR3aa: CASSPGTGDGNTIYF; CDR3nt: TGTGCCAGCAGCCCCGGTACAGGGGACGGAAACACCATATATTTT
abundance: .; v_gene: TRBV28; d_gene: .; j_gene: TRBJ2-3; CDR3aa: CASSLGTSTDTQYF; CDR3nt: TGTGCCAGCAGTCTCGGGACTAGCACAGATACGCAGTATTTT
abundance: .; v_gene: TRBV7-9; d_gene: TRBD1; j_gene: TRBJ2-1; CDR3aa: CASSPFGGTGDNEQFF; CDR3nt: TGTGCCAGCAGCCCCTTCGGAGGGACAGGGGACAATGAGCAGTTCTTC
abundance: .; v_gene: TRBV5-4; d_gene: TRBD2; j_gene: TRBJ2-7; CDR3aa: CASSPRTSPTYEQYF; CDR3nt: TGTGCCAGCAGCCCTCGGACTAGCCCCACCTACGAGCAGTACTTC
abundance: once; v_gene: TRBV18; d_gene: TRBD1; j_gene: TRBJ2-6; CDR3aa: CASSPPGQGANVLTF; CDR3nt: TGTGCCAGCTCACCACCGGGACAGGGAGCCAACGTCCTGACTTTC
abundance: once; v_gene: TRBV5-8; d_gene: TRBD1; j_gene: TRBJ2-7; CDR3aa: CASSGAGTGVYEQYF; CDR3nt: TGTGCCAGCAGCGGGGCCGGGACAGGGGTCTACGAGCAGTACTTC
abundance: .; v_gene: TRBV5-1; d_gene: TRBD2; j_gene: TRBJ2-3; CDR3aa: CASSLDSGRRGDTQYF; CDR3nt: TGCGCCAGCAGCTTGGATAGCGGGAGGCGAGGAGATACGCAGTATTTT
abundance: .; v_gene: TRBV19; d_gene: .; j_gene: TRBJ1-5; CDR3aa: CATSPYMGSNQPQHF; CDR3nt: TGTGCCACTTCTCCCTACATGGGGAGCAATCAGCCCCAGCATTTT
abundance: .; v_gene: TRBV5-8; d_gene: TRBD1; j_gene: TRBJ1-4; CDR3aa: CASSLITGDIEKLFF; CDR3nt: TGTGCCAGCAGCTTGATCACAGGGGATATTGAAAAACTGTTTTTT
abundance: .; v_gene: TRBV20-1; d_gene: .; j_gene: TRBJ2-3; CDR3aa: CSARKLDTQYF; CDR3nt: TGCAGTGCTAGAAAGCTAGATACGCAGTATTTT
abundance: .; v_gene: TRBV6-5; d_gene: .; j_gene: TRBJ2-7; CDR3aa: CATGDIYYEQYF; CDR3nt: TGTGCTACGGGGGACATTTACTACGAGCAGTACTTC
abundance: .; v_gene: TRBV7-9; d_gene: .; j_gene: TRBJ1-3; CDR3aa: CASSYPGASGNTIYF; CDR3nt: TGTGCCAGCAGCTATCCAGGGGCCTCTGGAAACACCATATATTTT
abundance: .; v_gene: TRBV28; d_gene: TRBD1; j_gene: TRBJ1-1; CDR3aa: CASSFTGGTEAFF; CDR3nt: TGTGCCAGCAGTTTCACAGGGGGGACTGAAGCTTTCTTT
abundance: .; v_gene: TRBV4-1; d_gene: TRBD1; j_gene: TRBJ2-3; CDR3aa: CASSRTVNRGSADTQYF; CDR3nt: TGCGCCAGCAGTCGCACCGTTAACAGGGGCAGCGCAGATACGCAGTATTTT
abundance: .; v_gene: TRBV28; d_gene: .; j_gene: TRBJ2-7; CDR3aa: CASNQDPTYEQYF; CDR3nt: TGTGCCAGCAATCAGGACCCCACCTACGAGCAGTACTTC
abundance: .; v_gene: TRBV19; d_gene: .; j_gene: TRBJ2-5; CDR3aa: CASSIEGRGEETQYF; CDR3nt: TGTGCCAGTAGTATCGAAGGGAGAGGGGAAGAGACCCAGTACTTC
abundance: .; v_gene: TRBV7-7; d_gene: TRBD1; j_gene: TRBJ2-3; CDR3aa: CASSLHRGADTQYF; CDR3nt: TGTGCTAGCAGCTTACACAGGGGAGCGGATACGCAGTATTTT
abundance: .; v_gene: TRBV12-5; d_gene: .; j_gene: TRBJ2-1; CDR3aa: CASGLEGFEQFF; CDR3nt: TGTGCTAGTGGTTTGGAAGGGTTTGAGCAGTTCTTC
abundance: .; v_gene: TRBV7-2; d_gene: TRBD2; j_gene: TRBJ2-7; CDR3aa: CASSLFWLAGSYEQYF; CDR3nt: TGTGCCAGCAGCTTATTTTGGCTAGCGGGCTCCTACGAGCAGTACTTC
abundance: .; v_gene: TRBV3-1/TRBV3-2; d_gene: TRBD2; j_gene: TRBJ2-3; CDR3aa: CASSPGTSGSGKTDTQYF; CDR3nt: TGTGCCAGCAGCCCCGGGACTAGCGGGAGCGGAAAGACAGATACGCAGTATTTT
abundance: .; v_gene: TRBV11-2; d_gene: .; j_gene: TRBJ2-1; CDR3aa: CASSLYEWTADNEQFF; CDR3nt: TGTGCCAGCAGCTTATATGAGTGGACAGCTGACAATGAGCAGTTCTTC
abundance: .; v_gene: TRBV19; d_gene: .; j_gene: TRBJ2-5; CDR3aa: CASNNGRGETQYF; CDR3nt: TGTGCCAGTAATAACGGGAGAGGGGAGACCCAGTACTTC
abundance: .; v_gene: TRBV9; d_gene: TRBD1; j_gene: TRBJ1-1; CDR3aa: CASSTTGGTEAFF; CDR3nt: TGTGCCAGCAGCACCACAGGGGGCACTGAAGCTTTCTTT
abundance: .; v_gene: TRBV6-5; d_gene: .; j_gene: TRBJ1-2; CDR3aa: CASSPPTQGYGYTF; CDR3nt: TGTGCCAGCAGCCCCCCTACTCAGGGGTACGGCTACACCTTC
abundance: .; v_gene: TRBV6-6; d_gene: .; j_gene: TRBJ2-4; CDR3aa: CAISGGVAKNIQYF; CDR3nt: TGTGCCATCAGCGGTGGTGTAGCCAAAAACATTCAGTACTTC
abundance: .; v_gene: TRBV28; d_gene: TRBD1; j_gene: TRBJ2-5; CDR3aa: CATRAPDRGKSETQYF; CDR3nt: TGTGCCACCAGGGCCCCCGACAGGGGGAAATCAGAGACCCAGTACTTC
abundance: .; v_gene: TRBV11-2; d_gene: .; j_gene: TRBJ1-1; CDR3aa: CASSPASVRSTEAFF; CDR3nt: TGTGCCAGCAGCCCTGCTTCAGTACGGTCGACTGAAGCTTTCTTT
abundance: .; v_gene: TRBV30; d_gene: .; j_gene: TRBJ1-6; CDR3aa: CAWSVEQRGGSPLHF; CDR3nt: TGTGCCTGGAGTGTTGAACAGCGGGGCGGATCACCCCTCCACTTT
abundance: .; v_gene: TRBV27; d_gene: TRBD1; j_gene: TRBJ2-7; CDR3aa: CASSLSTGITYEQYF; CDR3nt: TGTGCCAGCAGTTTATCGACAGGGATTACCTACGAGCAGTACTTC
abundance: .; v_gene: TRBV12-5; d_gene: .; j_gene: TRBJ1-6; CDR3aa: CASGLDPLGSSYNSPLHF; CDR3nt: TGTGCTAGTGGTTTGGACCCCCTGGGGAGCTCCTATAATTCACCCCTCCACTTT
abundance: .; v_gene: TRBV10-3; d_gene: .; j_gene: TRBJ1-1; CDR3aa: CAISDTGVNEAFF; CDR3nt: TGTGCCATCAGTGATACGGGAGTGAATGAAGCTTTCTTT
abundance: .; v_gene: TRBV7-3; d_gene: .; j_gene: TRBJ1-1; CDR3aa: CASSQPGENTEAFF; CDR3nt: TGTGCCAGCAGCCAACCTGGGGAGAACACTGAAGCTTTCTTT
abundance: .; v_gene: TRBV6-5; d_gene: TRBD1; j_gene: TRBJ2-6; CDR3aa: CAGQTGGSGANVLTF; CDR3nt: TGTGCCGGACAAACAGGGGGCTCTGGGGCCAACGTCCTGACTTTC
abundance: .; v_gene: TRBV28; d_gene: .; j_gene: TRBJ1-1; CDR3aa: CASSLDTNTEAFF; CDR3nt: TGTGCCAGCAGTTTAGACACGAACACTGAAGCTTTCTTT
abundance: .; v_gene: TRBV28; d_gene: TRBD2; j_gene: TRBJ2-1; CDR3aa: CASSFSPAGVSNEQFF; CDR3nt: TGTGCCAGCAGTTTCAGTCCAGCGGGAGTTTCCAATGAGCAGTTCTTC
abundance: once; v_gene: TRBV4-1; d_gene: TRBD1; j_gene: TRBJ1-2; CDR3aa: CASSQEVGDSGYGYTF; CDR3nt: TGCGCCAGCAGCCAAGAAGTAGGGGACAGTGGCTATGGCTACACCTTC
abundance: .; v_gene: TRBV5-4; d_gene: TRBD2; j_gene: TRBJ2-3; CDR3aa: CASSLPGLASTDTQYF; CDR3nt: TGTGCCAGCAGCTTGCCGGGACTAGCGTCGACAGATACGCAGTATTTT
abundance: .; v_gene: TRBV5-6; d_gene: TRBD1; j_gene: TRBJ1-1; CDR3aa: CASSYTGGSTEAFF; CDR3nt: TGTGCCAGCAGTTATACAGGGGGCAGCACTGAAGCTTTCTTT
abundance: .; v_gene: TRBV5-3; d_gene: TRBD1; j_gene: TRBJ1-5; CDR3aa: CARSLSSTGGNQPQHF; CDR3nt: TGTGCCAGAAGCTTGTCCTCGACAGGGGGAAATCAGCCCCAGCATTTT
abundance: .; v_gene: TRBV7-2; d_gene: TRBD2; j_gene: TRBJ2-3; CDR3aa: CASSYYSGSTDTQYF; CDR3nt: TGTGCCAGCAGCTACTATAGCGGGAGCACAGATACGCAGTATTTT
abundance: .; v_gene: TRBV11-2; d_gene: .; j_gene: TRBJ2-7; CDR3aa: CATSAPWQGPHEQYF; CDR3nt: TGTGCCACCTCAGCCCCCTGGCAGGGGCCCCACGAGCAGTACTTC
abundance: .; v_gene: TRBV4-1; d_gene: TRBD1; j_gene: TRBJ1-3; CDR3aa: CASSQAGGIGNTIYF; CDR3nt: TGCGCCAGCAGCCAAGCAGGGGGGATTGGAAACACCATATATTTT
abundance: .; v_gene: TRBV25-1; d_gene: .; j_gene: TRBJ1-1; CDR3aa: CASSIWTTGPNTEAFF; CDR3nt: TGTGCCAGCAGCATTTGGACTACAGGGCCGAACACTGAAGCTTTCTTT
abundance: .; v_gene: TRBV28; d_gene: .; j_gene: TRBJ1-4; CDR3aa: CASSSVNDEKLFF; CDR3nt: TGTGCCAGCAGTTCAGTTAACGACGAAAAACTGTTTTTT
abundance: .; v_gene: TRBV27; d_gene: .; j_gene: TRBJ1-4; CDR3aa: CASSFTARAEKLFF; CDR3nt: TGTGCCAGCAGTTTTACCGCGAGGGCCGAAAAACTGTTTTTT
abundance: .; v_gene: TRBV28; d_gene: .; j_gene: TRBJ1-4; CDR3aa: CASSRGQSTNEKLFF; CDR3nt: TGTGCCAGCAGCAGAGGACAGTCAACTAATGAAAAACTGTTTTTT
abundance: .; v_gene: TRBV7-9; d_gene: .; j_gene: TRBJ2-6; CDR3aa: CASSLTESRGANVLTF; CDR3nt: TGTGCCAGCAGCCTGACGGAGTCTCGAGGGGCCAACGTCCTGACTTTC
abundance: .; v_gene: TRBV11-2; d_gene: TRBD1; j_gene: TRBJ1-5; CDR3aa: CASSWGTGGDQPQHF; CDR3nt: TGTGCCAGCAGCTGGGGGACAGGGGGTGATCAGCCCCAGCATTTT
abundance: .; v_gene: TRBV6-6; d_gene: TRBD1; j_gene: TRBJ1-5; CDR3aa: CASSPPPGQVVQPQHF; CDR3nt: TGTGCCAGCAGCCCCCCTCCGGGACAGGTGGTTCAGCCCCAGCATTTT
abundance: few; v_gene: TRBV5-1; d_gene: .; j_gene: TRBJ1-1; CDR3aa: CASSLSSTGLTEAFF; CDR3nt: TGCGCCAGCAGCCTATCGAGTACAGGGCTCACTGAAGCTTTCTTT
abundance: .; v_gene: TRBV7-9; d_gene: TRBD2; j_gene: TRBJ2-1; CDR3aa: CASSRTSLNEQFF; CDR3nt: TGTGCCAGCAGCCGGACTAGCCTGAATGAGCAGTTCTTC
abundance: .; v_gene: TRBV28; d_gene: .; j_gene: TRBJ1-5; CDR3aa: CASSWAGGNQPQHF; CDR3nt: TGTGCCAGCAGTTGGGCAGGGGGCAATCAGCCCCAGCATTTT
abundance: .; v_gene: TRBV5-6; d_gene: .; j_gene: TRBJ2-6; CDR3aa: CASSSLGPGANVLTF; CDR3nt: TGTGCCAGCAGCTCCCTCGGCCCTGGGGCCAACGTCCTGACTTTC
abundance: .; v_gene: TRBV19; d_gene: TRBD1; j_gene: TRBJ1-1; CDR3aa: CATDRGNTEAFF; CDR3nt: TGTGCCACCGACAGGGGAAACACTGAAGCTTTCTTT